Included here is one TCR beta chain sequence, with context. Library construction involved attaching unique molecular identifiers to individual cDNA molecules, which allowed quantitative, reproducible TCR counting. TCRdb used MiXCR to reprocess the RACE reads, holding one entry per CDR3 protein. The repertoire holds about 300,000 distinct CDR3 sequences, with about 5.4% as singletons. V trimming: 8 bases; J trimming: 1 base; junction bases outside the gene matches: 1. The CDR3 runs to 13 residues. This sample was included in a study of human T cells and chemical hapten exposure. About the study: Across its roughly 22 weeks, the study gave patients weekly diphenylcyclopropenone doses to the scalp. Mostly female patients had alopecia areata, totalis or universalis.

The time point: pre-sensitization, week 0. Treatment noted: therapeutic diphenylcyclopropenone sensitization with weekly scalp DPC. The total RNA was obtained from whole blood that was not fractionated. The clonotype comes from a woman in her late teens or twenties with alopecia areata. Some clones in this sample may be carry-over from other donors' samples. This chain joins TRBV12-3 or TRBV12-4 and TRBJ1-1, with TRBD1 matching over 10 bases. The input for sequencing was whole blood, taken in connection with sensitization to the hapten diphenylcyclopropenone (DPC). Here the CDR3 reads CASGDRGNTEAFF. The CDR3 DNA sequence: TGTGCCAGCGGGGACAGGGGGAACACTGAAGCTTTCTTT.